This record concerns one TCR beta chain sequence. This sample stems from a study of blood T cell repertoires in COVID-19. V lost 2 bases, J lost 2 bases, and 10 bases lay in between. The CDR3 has 14 amino acids. Germline values: CDR1 MNHEY, CDR2 SVGAGI. Only in-frame clones appear in the TCRdb table, and some are missing; sequencing was by immunoSEQ multiplex PCR. The sample carries 140,000 or so clones, around 86% recorded once. Sequencing was done on a sample of peripheral blood. The TCR originated in a man aged 50-60 years who had recovered from COVID-19. This sequence joins TRBV6-5 and TRBJ2-7; D gene unclear. The chain's CDR3 is CASSYRVAAYEQYF. CDR3 DNA: TGTGCCAGCAGTTACCGGGTGGCGGCCTACGAGCAGTACTTC.